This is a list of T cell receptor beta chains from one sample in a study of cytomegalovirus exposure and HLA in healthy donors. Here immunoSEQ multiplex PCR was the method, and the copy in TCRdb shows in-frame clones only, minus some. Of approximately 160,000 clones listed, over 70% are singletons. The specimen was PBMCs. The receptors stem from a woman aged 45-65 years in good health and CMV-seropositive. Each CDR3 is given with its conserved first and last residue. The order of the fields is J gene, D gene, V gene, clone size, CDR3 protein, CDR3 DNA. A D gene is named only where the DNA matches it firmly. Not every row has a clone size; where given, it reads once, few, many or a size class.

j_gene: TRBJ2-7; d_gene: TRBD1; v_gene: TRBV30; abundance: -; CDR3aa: CAWRLHRDRHYEQYF; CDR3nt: TGTGCCTGGAGACTTCACCGGGACAGGCACTACGAGCAGTACTTC
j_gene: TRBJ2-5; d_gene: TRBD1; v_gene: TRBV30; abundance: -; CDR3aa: CAWSVLSGGETQYF; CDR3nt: TGTGCCTGGAGTGTACTCTCAGGGGGAGAGACCCAGTACTTC
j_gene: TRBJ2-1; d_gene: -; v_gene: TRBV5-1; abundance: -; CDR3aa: CASSLGVARTEQFF; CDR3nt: TGCGCCAGCAGCCTGGGGGTAGCGCGTACGGAGCAGTTCTTC
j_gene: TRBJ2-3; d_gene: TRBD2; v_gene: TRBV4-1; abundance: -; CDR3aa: CASSQSDLAGGFFAQYF; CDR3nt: TGCGCCAGCAGCCAATCGGATCTAGCGGGGGGCTTCTTTGCGCAGTATTTT
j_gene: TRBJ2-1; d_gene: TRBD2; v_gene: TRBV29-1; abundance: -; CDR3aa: CSVDRLAGDPSSYNEQFF; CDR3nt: TGCAGCGTAGACAGACTAGCGGGGGACCCGAGCTCCTACAATGAGCAGTTCTTC
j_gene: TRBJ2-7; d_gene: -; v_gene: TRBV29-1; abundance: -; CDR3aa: CSVTTGYEQYF; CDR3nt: TGCAGCGTGACGACAGGCTACGAGCAGTACTTC
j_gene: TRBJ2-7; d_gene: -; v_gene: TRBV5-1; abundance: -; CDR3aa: CASSLDTPSISYEQYF; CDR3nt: TGCGCCAGCAGCTTGGATACTCCTTCTATCTCCTACGAGCAGTACTTC
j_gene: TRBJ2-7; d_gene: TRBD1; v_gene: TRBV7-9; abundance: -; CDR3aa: CASSLTRDRGFVSYEQYF; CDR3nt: TGTGCCAGCAGCTTAACCCGGGACAGGGGTTTTGTTTCCTACGAGCAGTACTTC
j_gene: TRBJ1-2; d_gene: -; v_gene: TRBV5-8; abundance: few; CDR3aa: CASSLAETGVMYYGYTF; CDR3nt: TGTGCCAGCAGCTTGGCCGAGACAGGAGTAATGTACTATGGCTACACCTTT
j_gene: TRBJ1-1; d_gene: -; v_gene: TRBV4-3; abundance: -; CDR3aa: CASSRGQMATEAFF; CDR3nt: TGCGCCAGCAGCCGCGGACAGATGGCCACTGAAGCTTTCTTT
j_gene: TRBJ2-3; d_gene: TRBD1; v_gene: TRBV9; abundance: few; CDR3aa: CASSVDPDRDRERDTQYF; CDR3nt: TGTGCCAGCAGCGTAGACCCGGACAGGGACAGGGAGAGAGATACGCAGTATTTT
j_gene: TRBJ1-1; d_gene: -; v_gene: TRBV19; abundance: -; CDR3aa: CASSIGLRQTNTEAFF; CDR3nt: TGTGCCAGTAGTATAGGTTTGCGGCAGACGAACACTGAAGCTTTCTTT
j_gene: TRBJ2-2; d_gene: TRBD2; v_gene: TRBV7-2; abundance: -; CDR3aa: CASRGTRSSGELFF; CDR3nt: TGTGCCAGCCGGGGGACTAGATCCTCCGGGGAGCTGTTTTTT
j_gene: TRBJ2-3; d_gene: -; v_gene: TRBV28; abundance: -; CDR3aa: CASSSQVTSSTDTQYF; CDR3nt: TGTGCCAGCAGTTCCCAGGTCACTTCTAGCACAGATACGCAGTATTTT
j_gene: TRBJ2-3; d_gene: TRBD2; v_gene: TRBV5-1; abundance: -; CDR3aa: CASSLEAGTHTDTQYF; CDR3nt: TGCGCCAGCAGCTTGGAAGCGGGGACCCACACAGATACGCAGTATTTT
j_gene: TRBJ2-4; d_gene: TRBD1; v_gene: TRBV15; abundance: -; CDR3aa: CATSRYRGTGGILAKNSQYF; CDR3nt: TGTGCCACCAGCAGGTACCGGGGTACAGGGGGTATACTGGCCAAAAACAGTCAGTACTTC
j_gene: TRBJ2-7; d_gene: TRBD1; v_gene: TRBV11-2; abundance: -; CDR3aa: CASSSPRDSSYEQYF; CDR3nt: TGTGCCAGCAGCTCCCCCCGGGACAGCTCCTACGAGCAGTACTTC
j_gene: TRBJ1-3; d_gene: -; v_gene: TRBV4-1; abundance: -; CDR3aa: CASSQVPNNSGNTIYF; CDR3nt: TGCGCCAGCAGCCAAGTGCCCAACAACTCTGGAAACACCATATATTTT
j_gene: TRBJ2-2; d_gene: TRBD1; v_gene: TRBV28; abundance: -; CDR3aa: CASNPSPSDRVDAGELFF; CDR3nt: TGTGCCAGCAATCCCTCACCTTCGGACAGGGTTGATGCCGGGGAGCTGTTTTTT
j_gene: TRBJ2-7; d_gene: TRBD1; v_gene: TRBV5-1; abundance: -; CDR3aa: CASGTGGTYEQYF; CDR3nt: TGCGCCAGCGGGACAGGGGGGACCTACGAGCAGTACTTC
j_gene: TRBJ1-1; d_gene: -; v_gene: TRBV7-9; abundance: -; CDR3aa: CASSLADFQAFF; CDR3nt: TGTGCCAGCAGCTTAGCGGACTTTCAAGCTTTCTTT
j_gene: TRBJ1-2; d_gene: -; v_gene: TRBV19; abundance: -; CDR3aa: CASSIDGSGGHRYGYTF; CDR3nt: TGTGCCAGTAGTATAGATGGGAGCGGGGGGCATAGGTATGGCTACACCTTC
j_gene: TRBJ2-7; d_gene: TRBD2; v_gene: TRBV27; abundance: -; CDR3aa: CASSPSGTSGRGSYEQYF; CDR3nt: TGTGCCAGCAGTCCTTCCGGGACTAGCGGGAGAGGGTCCTACGAGCAGTACTTC
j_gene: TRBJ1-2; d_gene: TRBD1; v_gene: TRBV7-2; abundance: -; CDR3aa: CASSFRTMTGDGYTF; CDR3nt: TGTGCCAGCAGCTTTAGGACGATGACAGGGGATGGCTACACCTTC
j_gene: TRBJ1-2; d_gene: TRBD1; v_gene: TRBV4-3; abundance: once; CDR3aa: CASSQDAGTGKRGYTF; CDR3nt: TGCGCCAGCAGCCAAGATGCTGGGACAGGGAAAAGAGGCTACACCTTC
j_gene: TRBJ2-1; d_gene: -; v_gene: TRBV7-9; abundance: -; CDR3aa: CASSLGARNEQFF; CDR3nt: TGTGCCAGCAGCCTAGGAGCTCGCAATGAGCAGTTCTTC
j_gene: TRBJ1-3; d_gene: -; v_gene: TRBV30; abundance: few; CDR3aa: CAWSVTAGNTIYF; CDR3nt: TGTGCCTGGAGTGTCACAGCCGGAAACACCATATATTTT
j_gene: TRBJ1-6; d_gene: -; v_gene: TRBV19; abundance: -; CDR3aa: CASSIGGGINSPLHF; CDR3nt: TGTGCCAGTAGTATAGGGGGCGGAATTAATTCACCCCTCCACTTT
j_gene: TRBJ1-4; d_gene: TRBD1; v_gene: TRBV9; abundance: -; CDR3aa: CASSDDRGTGEKLFF; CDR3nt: TGTGCCAGCAGCGACGACAGGGGGACGGGCGAAAAACTGTTTTTT
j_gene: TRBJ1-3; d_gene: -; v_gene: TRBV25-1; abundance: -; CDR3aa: CASSEHLGRSYTIYF; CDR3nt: TGTGCCAGCAGTGAACATCTGGGCCGAAGTTACACCATATATTTT
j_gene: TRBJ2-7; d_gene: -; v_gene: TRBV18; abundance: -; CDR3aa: CASSPSSYEQYF; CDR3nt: TGTGCCAGCTCTCCTAGCTCCTACGAGCAGTACTTC
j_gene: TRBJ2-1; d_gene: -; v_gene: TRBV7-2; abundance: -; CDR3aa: CASSLGGGDEQFF; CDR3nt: TGTGCCAGCAGCTTGGGTGGCGGGGATGAGCAGTTCTTC
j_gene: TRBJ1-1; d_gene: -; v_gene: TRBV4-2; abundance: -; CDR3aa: CASSQDKNTEAFF; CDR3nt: TGTGCCAGCAGCCAAGACAAGAACACTGAAGCTTTCTTT
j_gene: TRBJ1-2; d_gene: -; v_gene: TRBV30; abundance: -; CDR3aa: CAWGTGTNYGYTF; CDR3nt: TGTGCCTGGGGAACAGGGACTAACTATGGCTACACCTTC
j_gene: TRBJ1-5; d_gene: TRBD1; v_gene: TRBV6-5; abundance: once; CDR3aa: CASRESTGMGEPQHF; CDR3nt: TGTGCCAGCAGGGAATCGACAGGGATGGGTGAGCCCCAGCATTTT
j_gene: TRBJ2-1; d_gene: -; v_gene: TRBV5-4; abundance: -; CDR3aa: CASSPTAYLYNEQFF; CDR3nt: TGTGCCAGCAGCCCTACCGCCTACCTCTACAATGAGCAGTTCTTC
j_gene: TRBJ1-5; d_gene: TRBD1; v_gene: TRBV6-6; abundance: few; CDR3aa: CASSSRRQGFEPQHF; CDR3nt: TGTGCCAGCAGTTCCCGTCGACAGGGGTTCGAACCCCAGCATTTT
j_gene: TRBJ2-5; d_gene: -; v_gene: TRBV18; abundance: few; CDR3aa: CASSPPGRYQETQYF; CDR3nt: TGTGCCAGCTCACCACCAGGCAGGTACCAAGAGACCCAGTACTTC
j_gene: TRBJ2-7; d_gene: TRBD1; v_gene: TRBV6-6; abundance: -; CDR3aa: CASSLGQVFEQYF; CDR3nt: TGTGCCAGCAGTTTAGGACAGGTCTTCGAGCAGTACTTC
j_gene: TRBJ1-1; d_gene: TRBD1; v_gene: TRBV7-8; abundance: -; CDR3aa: CASSHRGRNTEAFF; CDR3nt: TGTGCCAGCAGCCACAGGGGGAGGAACACTGAAGCTTTCTTT
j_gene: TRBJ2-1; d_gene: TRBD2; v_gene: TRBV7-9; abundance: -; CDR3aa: CSSSPSGLAETYNEQFF; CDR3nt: TGTTCCAGCAGCCCCTCGGGACTAGCGGAGACTTACAATGAGCAGTTCTTC
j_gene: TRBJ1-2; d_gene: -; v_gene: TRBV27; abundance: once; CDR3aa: CASSSPTGYGYTF; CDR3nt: TGTGCCAGCAGTTCGCCGACAGGCTATGGCTACACCTTC
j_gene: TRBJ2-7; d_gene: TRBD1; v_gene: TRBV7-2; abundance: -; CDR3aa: CASSPRDRGYEQYF; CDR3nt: TGTGCCAGCAGCCCGAGGGACAGGGGCTACGAGCAGTACTTC
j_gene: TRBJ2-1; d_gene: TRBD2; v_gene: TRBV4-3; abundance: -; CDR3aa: CASSHPAGGTSGRNEQFF; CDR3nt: TGCGCCAGCAGCCACCCGGCGGGCGGGACTAGCGGGCGCAATGAGCAGTTCTTC
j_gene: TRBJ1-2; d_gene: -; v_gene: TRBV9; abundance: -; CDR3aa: CASSVGVNSYGYTF; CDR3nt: TGTGCCAGCAGCGTAGGAGTTAACAGCTATGGCTACACCTTC